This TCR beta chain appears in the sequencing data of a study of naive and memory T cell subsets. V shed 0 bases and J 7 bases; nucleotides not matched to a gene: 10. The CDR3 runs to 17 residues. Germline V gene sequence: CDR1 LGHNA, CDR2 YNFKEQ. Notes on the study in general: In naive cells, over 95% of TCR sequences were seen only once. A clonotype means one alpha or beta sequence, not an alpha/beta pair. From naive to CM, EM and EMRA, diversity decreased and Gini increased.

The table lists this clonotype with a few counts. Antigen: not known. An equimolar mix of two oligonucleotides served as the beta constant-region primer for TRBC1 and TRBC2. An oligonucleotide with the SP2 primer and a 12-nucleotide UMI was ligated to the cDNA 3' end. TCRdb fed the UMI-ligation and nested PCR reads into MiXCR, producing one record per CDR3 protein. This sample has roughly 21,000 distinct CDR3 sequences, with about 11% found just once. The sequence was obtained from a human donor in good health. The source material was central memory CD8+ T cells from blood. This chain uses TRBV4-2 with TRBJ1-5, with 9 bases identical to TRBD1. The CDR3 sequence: CASSQEGGQGPWQPQHF. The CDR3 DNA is TGTGCCAGCAGCCAAGAGGGGGGACAGGGTCCTTGGCAGCCCCAGCATTTT.